Included here is one T cell receptor (beta chain) sequence, with context. Its antigen remains unknown. The authors' total RNA extraction used unfractionated whole blood. The data stem from a study of human T cells and chemical hapten exposure. Study details: Per-sample TCR yields varied mainly from small pooled library volume differences. Overall study results and limits: Sensitizing to DPC left TCRs with a frequency above 1 in 1000 unaltered.

TCRdb reprocessed the 5' RACE reads with MiXCR, giving one entry per CDR3 protein. The table lists under 150,000 distinct CDR3 sequences, roughly 19% of them singletons. J gave up 4 bases and V 0 bases, and 6 bases lay outside the gene matches. Looked up from germline, CDR1 is SGDLS and CDR2 is YYNGEE. The CDR3 runs 15 residues. This sequence was found in a human donor in good health. The V gene is TRBV9, the J gene TRBJ2-7; 8 nucleotides align to TRBD2. Written as DNA, the CDR3 is TGTGCCAGCAGCGTAGGCCGGGAGGGCCCTTACGAGCAGTACTTC. Translating gives CASSVGREGPYEQYF.